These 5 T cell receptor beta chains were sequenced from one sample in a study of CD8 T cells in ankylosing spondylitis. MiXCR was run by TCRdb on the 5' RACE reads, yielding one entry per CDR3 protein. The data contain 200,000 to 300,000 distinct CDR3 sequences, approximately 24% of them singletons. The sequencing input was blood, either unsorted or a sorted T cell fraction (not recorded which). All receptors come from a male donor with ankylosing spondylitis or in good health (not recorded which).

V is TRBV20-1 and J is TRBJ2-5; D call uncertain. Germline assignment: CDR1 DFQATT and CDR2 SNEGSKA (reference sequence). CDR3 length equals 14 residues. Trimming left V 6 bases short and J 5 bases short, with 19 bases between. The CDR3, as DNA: TGCAGTGCCGACCTCGTGGGCGCTGGGGAGACCCAGTACTTC. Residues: CSADLVGAGETQYF.

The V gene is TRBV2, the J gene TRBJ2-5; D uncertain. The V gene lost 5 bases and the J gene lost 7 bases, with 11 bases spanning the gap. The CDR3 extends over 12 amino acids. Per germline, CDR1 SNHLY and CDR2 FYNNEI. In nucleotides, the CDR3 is TGTGCCAGCAGTAGGCCCTATGGGACCCAGTACTTC. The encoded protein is CASSRPYGTQYF.

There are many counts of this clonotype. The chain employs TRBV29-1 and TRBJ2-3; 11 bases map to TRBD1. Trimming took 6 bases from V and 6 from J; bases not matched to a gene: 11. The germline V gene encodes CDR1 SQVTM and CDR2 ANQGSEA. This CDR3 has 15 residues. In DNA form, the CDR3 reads TGCAGCGTGACGAGTGGGGGGACAGGGGGGGATACGCAGTATTTT. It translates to CSVTSGGTGGDTQYF.

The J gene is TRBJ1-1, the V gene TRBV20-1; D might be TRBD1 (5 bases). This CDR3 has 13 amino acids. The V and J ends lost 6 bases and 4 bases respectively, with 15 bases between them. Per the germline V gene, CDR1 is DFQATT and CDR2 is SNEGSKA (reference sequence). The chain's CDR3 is CSASDPGGTEAFF. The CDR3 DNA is TGCAGTGCCTCAGACCCCGGGGGCACTGAAGCTTTCTTT.

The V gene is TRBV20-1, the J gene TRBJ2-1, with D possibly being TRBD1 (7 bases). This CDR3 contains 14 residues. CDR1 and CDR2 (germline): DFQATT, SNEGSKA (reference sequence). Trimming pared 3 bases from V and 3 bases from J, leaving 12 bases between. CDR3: CSASGGGHYNEQFF. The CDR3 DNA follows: TGCAGTGCTAGCGGAGGGGGCCACTACAATGAGCAGTTCTTC.